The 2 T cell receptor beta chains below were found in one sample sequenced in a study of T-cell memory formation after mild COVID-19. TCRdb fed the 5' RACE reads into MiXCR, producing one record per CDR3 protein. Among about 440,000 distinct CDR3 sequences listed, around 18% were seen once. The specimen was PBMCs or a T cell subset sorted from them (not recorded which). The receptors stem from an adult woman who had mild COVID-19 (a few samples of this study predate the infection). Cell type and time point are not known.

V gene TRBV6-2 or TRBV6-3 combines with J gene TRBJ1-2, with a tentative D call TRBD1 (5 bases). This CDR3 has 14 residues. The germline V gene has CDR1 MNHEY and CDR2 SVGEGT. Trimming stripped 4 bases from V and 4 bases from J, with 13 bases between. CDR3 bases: TGTGCCAGCAGTTTACACGGACAAGCCTATGGCTACACCTTC. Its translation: CASSLHGQAYGYTF.

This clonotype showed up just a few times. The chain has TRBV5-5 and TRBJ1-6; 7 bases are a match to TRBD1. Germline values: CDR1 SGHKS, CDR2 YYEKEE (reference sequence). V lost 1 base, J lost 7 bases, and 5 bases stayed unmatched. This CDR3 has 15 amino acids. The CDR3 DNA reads TGTGCCAGCAGCTTGTTATCACAGGGGAATTCACCCCTCCACTTT. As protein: CASSLLSQGNSPLHF. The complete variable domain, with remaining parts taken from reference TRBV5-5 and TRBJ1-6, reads DAGVTQSPTHLIKTRGQQVTLRCSPISGHKSVSWYQQVLGQGPQFIFQYYEKEERGRGNFPDRFSARQFPNYSSELNVNALLLGDSALYLCASSLLSQGNSPLHFGNGTRLTVT.